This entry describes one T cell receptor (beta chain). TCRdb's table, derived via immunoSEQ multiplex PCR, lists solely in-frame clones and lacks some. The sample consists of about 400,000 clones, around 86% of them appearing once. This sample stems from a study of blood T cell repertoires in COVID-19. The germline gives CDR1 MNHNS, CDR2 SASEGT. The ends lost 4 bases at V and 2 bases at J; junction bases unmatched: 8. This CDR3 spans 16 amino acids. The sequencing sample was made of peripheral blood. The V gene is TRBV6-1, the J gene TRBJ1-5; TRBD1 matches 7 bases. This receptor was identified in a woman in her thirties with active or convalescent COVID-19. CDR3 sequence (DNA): TGTGCCAGCAGTGTAGAAGAAGGACAGGGCAATCAGCCCCAGCATTTT. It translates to CASSVEEGQGNQPQHF.